The TCR beta chain described here comes from a study of blood T cell repertoires in COVID-19. Study-wide background: Researchers got acute and convalescent COVID-19 samples from the United States, Italy and Spain. Sample material is recorded as cDNA or gDNA derived from T cells, B-cell-depleted T cells, or PBMCs.

The germline V gene encodes CDR1 SGHRS and CDR2 YFSETQ. The ends were cut back, 0 bases at V and 4 bases at J, with 10 bases in the middle. The CDR3 spans 14 residues. Original analysis: Counts of nucleated cells, estimated from reference gene primer amplification, were obtained. Measured with immunoSEQ multiplex PCR; TCRdb has only the in-frame clones, and not every one. The V and J calls and the clone size are those of that table, but D and trimming were determined from the DNA. The table lists roughly 43,000 clones, more than 75% of them singletons. The TCR originated in a human donor in a cohort sampled during active COVID-19. This rearrangement joins TRBV5-1 to TRBJ1-1; no definite D call. The sequencing sample was made of peripheral blood. The CDR3 DNA reads TGCGCCAGCAGCTTGGTGGAGGGTATCACTGAAGCTTTCTTT. It encodes CASSLVEGITEAFF.